A single sample is the source of the 32 T cell receptor beta chains below, sequenced in a study of cytomegalovirus exposure and HLA in healthy donors. A multiplex PCR was run with 60 Vbeta primers and 13 Jbeta primers. Produced via immunoSEQ multiplex PCR; TCRdb's table is partial and in-frame only. Here the sample spans 160,000 or so clones, about 72% being singletons. What was sequenced was PBMCs. Every receptor here comes from a man aged 25-45 years in good health and CMV-seropositive.

As regards this clone: Distinct nucleotide sequences in the sample also encode this CDR3. This chain joins TRBV2 and TRBJ2-5; D call uncertain. V lost 1 base and J 5 bases, leaving 11 bases between the germline ends. The CDR3 runs 14 residues. Germline-derived CDR1 and CDR2 are SNHLY and FYNNEI. The CDR3 loop reads CASSEVLAGETQYF. In DNA, the CDR3 is TGTGCCAGCAGTGAAGTATTAGCCGGCGAGACCCAGTACTTC.

This sequence joins TRBV7-6 and TRBJ2-3; TRBD1 is a possible D gene (6 bases). With 5 bases removed from V and 9 bases from J, the gap between germline ends came to 12 bases. The CDR3 is 12 amino acids. Germline-derived CDR1 and CDR2 are SGHVS and FNYEAQ. The CDR3 coding sequence is TGTGCCAGCAGCACCAACAGGGAGACGCAGTATTTT. It is translated as CASSTNRETQYF. The variable domain in full, completed from reference TRBV7-6 and TRBJ2-3, reads GAGVSQSPRYKVTKRGQDVALRCDPISGHVSLYWYRQALGQGPEFLTYFNYEAQQDKSGLPNDRFSAERPEGSISTLTIQRTEQRDSAMYRCASSTNRETQYFGPGTRLTVL.

For the CDR3, the DNA is TGTGCCAGCACCGACCACGGGGGGTCCCAGGAGCAGTACTTC. Its translation: CASTDHGGSQEQYF. The genes are TRBV7-2 and TRBJ2-7; TRBD2 aligns across 7 bases. The ends lost 7 bases at V and 7 bases at J; junction bases unmatched: 13. This CDR3 is built from 14 residues. Germline lookup yields CDR1 SGHTA and CDR2 FQGNSA.

This clone was seen a few times. This rearrangement joins TRBV11-2 to TRBJ2-1, with D possibly matching TRBD2 (5 bases). V lost 1 base and J lost 0, with 7 bases in between. Looked up from germline, CDR1 is SGHAT and CDR2 is FQNNGV. The CDR3 sequence is 15 residues long. Written as DNA, the CDR3 is TGTGCCAGCAGCTTAGTAGGGAGCTCCTACAATGAGCAGTTCTTC. This codes for CASSLVGSSYNEQFF.

This clone appeared a few times. The gene calls are TRBV5-1 and TRBJ2-1, with TRBD2 matching over 11 bases. CDR1 and CDR2 from the germline V gene are SGHRS and YFSETQ. The CDR3 consists of 15 residues. The V and J ends lost 0 bases and 4 bases, in that order; junction bases with no gene match: 0. CDR3: CASSLASGGYNEQFF. CDR3 in DNA: TGCGCCAGCAGCTTGGCTAGCGGGGGGTACAATGAGCAGTTCTTC.

V is TRBV9 and J is TRBJ2-7; perhaps TRBD1 as D (5 bases). Germline V gene data show CDR1 as SGDLS and CDR2 as YYNGEE. The V and J ends lost 3 bases and 0 bases respectively, with 10 bases between them. This CDR3 region has 14 residues. For the CDR3, the DNA is TGTGCCAGCAGCGCAGACAGAAGCTCCTACGAGCAGTACTTC. It is translated as CASSADRSSYEQYF.

This chain uses TRBV4-3 with TRBJ2-3; 10 bases agree with TRBD1. Germline-derived CDR1 and CDR2 are LGHNA and YSLEER. Losses at the gene ends were 4 bases for V and 1 base for J; bases not matched to a gene: 5. CDR3 size: 16 residues. CDR3 nucleotide sequence: TGCGCCAGCAGCCGCCAGGACAGGGGGGGCACAGATACGCAGTATTTT. Translation: CASSRQDRGGTDTQYF.

The chain uses TRBV6-5 and TRBJ2-5; D unclear. There are 14 residues in the CDR3. Trimming removed 0 bases from V and 7 bases from J, with 12 bases in between. CDR1 is MNHEY, CDR2 SVGAGI, per germline. CDR3 sequence reads: CASSYSARSWTQYF. CDR3 coding DNA: TGTGCCAGCAGTTACTCGGCCAGATCATGGACCCAGTACTTC.

This clone appeared a few times. The chain uses TRBV6-5 and TRBJ1-5; D is perhaps TRBD1 (5 bases). The CDR3 extends over 15 amino acids. V was pared by 8 bases and J by 1 base, with 15 bases between. Per the germline V gene, CDR1 is MNHEY and CDR2 is SVGAGI. CDR3 sequence (DNA): TGTGCCAGCCGCTACGGGGCGGGGAGCAATCAGCCCCAGCATTTT. Its translation is CASRYGAGSNQPQHF.

CDR3 sequence reads: CASSPKLEGEQYF. In DNA, the CDR3 is TGTGCCAGCAGCCCCAAACTTGAGGGCGAGCAGTACTTC. The J gene is TRBJ2-7, the V gene TRBV7-9; tentatively, D is TRBD2 (5 bases). The germline CDR1 and CDR2 sequences are SEHNR and FQNEAQ (reference sequence). V dropped 5 bases and J dropped 6 bases, with 14 bases sitting between them. The CDR3 length is 13 residues.

The V gene is TRBV28, the J gene TRBJ2-7, with D tentatively TRBD1 (6 bases). V gave up 6 bases and J gave up 2 bases, with 8 bases separating them. CDR1 and CDR2 from the germline V gene are MDHEN and SYDVKM. The CDR3 length is 12 residues. The CDR3 protein is CASSHRAYEQYF. The CDR3 DNA reads as TGTGCCAGCAGCCACAGGGCCTACGAGCAGTACTTC.

The CDR3 loop reads CASIKAGRTDYEQYF. CDR3 in DNA: TGTGCCAGCATCAAGGCGGGCCGGACCGACTACGAGCAGTACTTC. V is TRBV21-1 and J is TRBJ2-7; the DNA was not used to check the table's D call, TRBD2. TRBV21-1 counts as a pseudogene. CDR3 size: 15 residues.

The sample holds a few counts of this clone. The V call is TRBV11-1, the J call TRBJ2-7; the match to TRBD1 covers 7 bases. V was clipped by 5 bases and J by 2 bases; unmatched bases: 6. The CDR3 consists of 14 residues. Germline assignment: CDR1 SGHAT and CDR2 FQDESV (reference sequence). CDR3 sequence reads: CASSARTGPYEQYF. DNA for the CDR3: TGTGCCAGCAGCGCACGGACAGGACCCTACGAGCAGTACTTC.

V is TRBV7-9 and J is TRBJ2-5; the match to TRBD2 covers 12 bases. After removal of 3 bases from V and 5 bases from J, the junction contained 4 bases not matched to a gene. Germline V gene lookup returns CDR1 SEHNR and CDR2 FQNEAQ (reference sequence). The length of the CDR3 is 15 residues. This CDR3 is CASSLTGTSGETQYF. DNA of the CDR3: TGTGCCAGCAGCTTGACCGGGACTAGCGGGGAGACCCAGTACTTC.

The chain links TRBV19 to TRBJ2-2, with TRBD1 as a possible D gene (5 bases). Looked up from germline, CDR1 is LNHDA and CDR2 is SQIVND (reference sequence). The CDR3 has 15 residues. V lost 7 bases to trimming and J lost 1 base, with 13 bases between them. CDR3 loop: CASNLYQGNTGELFF. The CDR3 DNA reads TGTGCCAGTAACCTATACCAGGGGAACACCGGGGAGCTGTTTTTT. The entire variable domain, with the rest obtained from reference TRBV19 and TRBJ2-2, is as follows: DGGITQSPKYLFRKEGQNVTLSCEQNLNHDAMYWYRQDPGQGLRLIYYSQIVNDFQKGDIAEGYSVSREKKESFPLTVTSAQKNPTAFYLCASNLYQGNTGELFFGEGSRLTVL.

This clone has a handful of counts. The chain joins TRBV4-1 to TRBJ2-3; 13 nucleotides align to TRBD2. The CDR3 contains 16 residues. The trim removed 2 bases at V and 6 bases at J, leaving 5 bases unmatched. CDR1 and CDR2 from the germline V gene are MGHRA and YSYEKL. The CDR3 here is CASSQSLAGGGDTQYF. As DNA, the CDR3 is TGCGCCAGCAGCCAATCACTAGCGGGGGGGGGTGATACGCAGTATTTT.

The chain combines TRBV19 with TRBJ2-7, with D tentatively TRBD1 (5 bases). CDR3 length equals 12 residues. V lost 5 bases and J lost 5, with 10 bases in between. Germline CDR1 is LNHDA and CDR2 is SQIVND (reference sequence). For the CDR3, the DNA is TGTGCCAGTAGTGAGCAGGGTAACGAGCAGTACTTC. Protein product: CASSEQGNEQYF.

This clone was detected only a few times. The chain links TRBV5-1 to TRBJ2-5, with 8 nucleotides matching TRBD1. V trimming: 1 base; J trimming: 3 bases; junction bases outside the gene matches: 5. Looked up from germline, CDR1 is SGHRS and CDR2 is YFSETQ. The CDR3 spans 15 residues. CDR3 residues: CASSLSAGGEETQYF. The CDR3 DNA is TGCGCCAGCAGCTTGTCGGCAGGGGGCGAAGAGACCCAGTACTTC. The whole variable domain, filled in from reference TRBV5-1 and TRBJ2-5, reads KAGVTQTPRYLIKTRGQQVTLSCSPISGHRSVSWYQQTPGQGLQFLFEYFSETQRNKGNFPGRFSGRQFSNSRSEMNVSTLELGDSALYLCASSLSAGGEETQYFGPGTRLLVL.

This chain links TRBV30 with TRBJ1-1, with a tentative D call TRBD1 (5 bases). Trimming took 2 bases from V and 4 from J, leaving 14 bases between them. The CDR3 length is 14 residues. CDR1 and CDR2 from the germline V gene are GTSNPN and SVGIG (reference sequence). The CDR3 region has the DNA TGTGCCTGGAGTCCCCCCCGGGGGTTCACTGAAGCTTTCTTT. Encoded protein: CAWSPPRGFTEAFF. The full variable domain, in which reference TRBV30 and TRBJ1-1 provide the parts outside the CDR3, is SQTIHQWPATLVQPVGSPLSLECTVEGTSNPNLYWYRQAAGRGLQLLFYSVGIGQISSEVPQNLSASRPQDRQFILSSKKLLLSDSGFYLCAWSPPRGFTEAFFGQGTRLTVV.

This rearrangement joins TRBV4-3 to TRBJ1-1, with 7 positions matching TRBD1. CDR3 size: 13 residues. The J segment lost 5 bases and the V segment lost 4 bases, leaving 4 bases of the junction unmatched. CDR1 is LGHNA and CDR2 is YSLEER in the germline V gene. The CDR3 bases are TGCGCCAGCAGCCCGACAGGGTCGACTGAAGCTTTCTTT. Encoded protein: CASSPTGSTEAFF.

The chain employs TRBV2 and TRBJ2-1, with 10 bases fitting TRBD1. Trimming at V came to 8 bases and at J to 6 bases, leaving 4 bases not matched to a gene. Per germline, CDR1 SNHLY and CDR2 FYNNEI. The CDR3 spans 13 residues. Here the CDR3 reads CASGDRGGNEQFF. CDR3 nucleotide sequence: TGTGCCAGCGGGGACAGGGGAGGCAATGAGCAGTTCTTC.

The chain is built from TRBV4-3 and TRBJ1-2; 8 positions match TRBD1. The germline V gene has CDR1 LGHNA and CDR2 YSLEER. The length of the CDR3 is 16 residues. Trimming cost V 1 base and J 3 bases; bases outside gene matches: 7. CDR3 sequence: CASSQAGAGGDYGYTF. Here the CDR3 DNA reads TGCGCCAGCAGCCAAGCGGGGGCAGGGGGCGACTATGGCTACACCTTC.

The chain has TRBV7-6 and TRBJ1-1; D possibly corresponds to TRBD1 (6 bases). Germline CDR1 reads SGHVS; CDR2 reads FNYEAQ. The CDR3 is 13 amino acids. V lost 1 base, J lost 6 bases, and 9 bases lay in between. CDR3 sequence: CASSLEQGSEAFF. The DNA for the CDR3 is TGTGCCAGCAGCTTAGAACAGGGCTCTGAAGCTTTCTTT. Full variable domain (remainder filled in from reference TRBV7-6 and TRBJ1-1): GAGVSQSPRYKVTKRGQDVALRCDPISGHVSLYWYRQALGQGPEFLTYFNYEAQQDKSGLPNDRFSAERPEGSISTLTIQRTEQRDSAMYRCASSLEQGSEAFFGQGTRLTVV.

CDR3: CASSTSGTGYNQPQHF. CDR3 coding DNA: TGTGCCAGCAGTACCTCCGGGACAGGTTACAATCAGCCCCAGCATTTT. The chain uses TRBV28 and TRBJ1-5, with 8 bases fitting TRBD1. The CDR3 sequence is 16 residues long. J was trimmed by 3 bases and V by 5 bases; bases with no gene match: 9. The V gene's germline CDR1 is MDHEN and CDR2 SYDVKM.

The chain's CDR3 is CASSLGTGDYYEQYF. The CDR3 nucleotides are TGTGCCAGCAGCTTGGGGACAGGGGATTACTACGAGCAGTACTTC. The chain carries TRBV7-9 and TRBJ2-7; 10 nucleotides agree with TRBD1. CDR3 length equals 15 residues. Germline loops: CDR1 SEHNR, CDR2 FQNEAQ (reference sequence). The ends lost 3 bases at V and 3 bases at J; junction bases unmatched: 5. The complete variable domain, with remaining parts taken from reference TRBV7-9 and TRBJ2-7, reads DTGVSQNPRHKITKRGQNVTFRCDPISEHNRLYWYRQTLGQGPEFLTYFQNEAQLEKSRLLSDRFSAERPKGSFSTLEIQRTEQGDSAMYLCASSLGTGDYYEQYFGPGTRLTVT.

This clone showed up just once. V usage is TRBV4-3 and J usage is TRBJ2-7; 10 bases line up with TRBD1. V trimming: 5 bases; J trimming: 6 bases; junction bases outside the gene matches: 16. Germline values: CDR1 LGHNA, CDR2 YSLEER. This CDR3 has 17 residues. CDR3 sequence: CASSITTPGTGDGEQYF. DNA of the CDR3: TGCGCCAGCAGCATAACTACTCCCGGGACAGGGGATGGCGAGCAGTACTTC.

In its sample, this clone was seen once. This sequence joins TRBV15 and TRBJ2-7; a weak D match, TRBD1 (5 bases). This CDR3 is 12 amino acids long. V was cut by 1 base and J by 5 bases, with 6 bases left in between. Germline-derived CDR1 and CDR2 are LNHNV and YYDKDF (reference sequence). As DNA, the CDR3 is TGTGCCACCAGCAGAGTGGGGCACGAGCAGTACTTC. Protein: CATSRVGHEQYF.

The chain links TRBV25-1 to TRBJ2-7; D is perhaps TRBD2 (6 bases). This CDR3 has 13 amino acids. Trimming removed 2 bases from V and 3 bases from J, with 8 bases in between. The germline gives CDR1 MGHDK, CDR2 SYGVNS. The CDR3 DNA follows: TGTGCCAGCAGTGAAGGAGGGGTCTACGAGCAGTACTTC. Translating it yields CASSEGGVYEQYF.

This chain connects TRBV6-5 to TRBJ1-2; 8 bases fit TRBD1. Germline values: CDR1 MNHEY, CDR2 SVGAGI. The CDR3 spans 13 residues. Unmatched junction bases numbered 8, after V lost 6 bases and J lost 8 bases. CDR3 nucleotides: TGTGCCAGCAGCTTTGGACAGGGCCGAGGCTACACCTTC. This codes for CASSFGQGRGYTF.

The genes are TRBV5-1 and TRBJ1-6, with D perhaps matching TRBD1 (6 bases). Germline CDR1 and CDR2: SGHRS and YFSETQ. CDR3 length: 15 amino acids. V was trimmed by 0 bases and J by 7 bases, leaving 11 bases between them. The CDR3 region has the DNA TGCGCCAGCAGCTTGGCGACAGGAACCAATTCACCCCTCCACTTT. Its protein product is CASSLATGTNSPLHF.

This chain uses TRBV27 with TRBJ2-1, with 11 bases that match TRBD2. The trim removed 3 bases at V and 5 bases at J, leaving 0 bases unmatched. CDR3 length: 14 residues. The germline CDR1 and CDR2 sequences are MNHEY and SMNVEV (reference sequence). The CDR3 sequence is CASSFSGGDNEQFF. CDR3 nucleotides: TGTGCCAGCAGTTTTAGCGGGGGGGACAATGAGCAGTTCTTC.

The chain couples TRBV7-3 to TRBJ2-2; 7 nucleotides match TRBD2. J was trimmed by 1 base and V by 2 bases; bases with no gene match: 4. Germline values: CDR1 SGHTA, CDR2 FQGTGA. The CDR3 has 16 amino acids. Here the CDR3 DNA reads TGTGCCAGCAGCTTAGTCGGGACTATGAACACCGGGGAGCTGTTTTTT. Its translation: CASSLVGTMNTGELFF.